Here is one T cell receptor beta chain with its context. These data come from a study of blood T cell repertoires in COVID-19. The assay was immunoSEQ multiplex PCR, and TCRdb's table has in-frame clones only and misses some. This table holds a few hundred thousand clones, 80% to 90% found once. The sequence was obtained from a man aged 50 or older with acute or convalescent COVID-19. The sequenced material came from peripheral blood.

CDR3 DNA sequence: TGCGCCAGCAGTAATTCGGGCTCTGGAAACACCATATATTTT. This translates into CASSNSGSGNTIYF. The chain carries TRBV10-1 and TRBJ1-3; unclear D gene. Germline V gene lookup returns CDR1 WNHNN and CDR2 SYGVQD (reference sequence). Deletions cut 5 bases from V and 0 bases from J, with 8 bases between. CDR3 length: 14 amino acids.